These T cell receptor beta chains were read from a single sample in a study of beta chain features in type 1 diabetes. Clones were read by immunoSEQ multiplex PCR, and TCRdb kept only the in-frame ones, dropping some. In the table there are more than 550,000 clones, over 11% of which are singletons. Sequenced: naive CD4+ T cells from blood. The origin of the receptors is a man aged 18 to 35 with type 1 diabetes. Both conserved end residues are part of each CDR3. A D gene is named only where the DNA matches it firmly. Size tells how often a clone was seen (once, few, many) or the class of an expanded clone, and some rows leave it out.

d_call	v_call	clone_size	j_call	cdr3_nt	cdr3_aa
-	TRBV2	few	TRBJ1-2	TGTGCCAGCAGTGAAGTGCAGGGGATGAGCTACACCTTC	CASSEVQGMSYTF
-	TRBV7-2	few	TRBJ2-2	TGTGCCAGCAGCACTAACAGAGCCGGGGAGCTGTTTTTT	CASSTNRAGELFF
TRBD2	TRBV4-1	-	TRBJ2-7	TGCGCCAGCAGTCCACCTAACGGCGGGGGGGACGAGCAGTACTTC	CASSPPNGGGDEQYF
-	TRBV30	-	TRBJ2-7	TGTGCCTGGGGACCACAGGCCTACGAGCAGTACTTC	CAWGPQAYEQYF
-	TRBV7-2	-	TRBJ1-5	TGTGCCAGCAGCTTAGGGTCATGGAATCAGCCCCAGCATTTT	CASSLGSWNQPQHF
-	TRBV12-5	few	TRBJ2-1	TGTGCTAGCGCCGCCCCCTACAATGAGCAGTTCTTC	CASAAPYNEQFF
-	TRBV2	-	TRBJ2-7	TGTGCCAGCAGCCTGGGACTGAACTACGAGCAGTACTTC	CASSLGLNYEQYF
-	TRBV29-1	few	TRBJ2-3	TGCAGCGTTGAAGGGACGGCAGATACGCAGTATTTT	CSVEGTADTQYF
TRBD1	TRBV30	-	TRBJ1-4	TGTGCCTCGACAGGGGTTAATGAAAAACTGTTTTTT	CASTGVNEKLFF
-	TRBV7-2	few	TRBJ1-1	TGTGCCAGCAGCTTATCGGCCCTGGTCCGGCTCACTGAAGCTTTCTTT	CASSLSALVRLTEAFF
-	TRBV9	few	TRBJ2-3	TGTGCCAGCAGCCAAGAGGGGACACACAGGAATACGCAGTATTTT	CASSQEGTHRNTQYF
-	TRBV2	-	TRBJ1-5	TGTGCCAGCATAAAGGATACCAATCAGCCCCAGCATTTT	CASIKDTNQPQHF
TRBD1	TRBV27	few	TRBJ1-2	TGTGCGACCAAACCCGGGACAGGGGTTGGCTATGGCTACACCTTC	CATKPGTGVGYGYTF
-	TRBV7-9	-	TRBJ1-4	TGTGCCAGCAGCTTCGACTTCGGACCACCTCGAGGCGAAAAACTGTTTTTT	CASSFDFGPPRGEKLFF
-	TRBV29-1	few	TRBJ2-3	TGCAGCGCCTATAGCGGGGGACAGGGAACAGATACGCAGTATTTT	CSAYSGGQGTDTQYF
TRBD1	TRBV11-3	-	TRBJ2-4	TGTGCCAGCAGCACTAGCCGGACAGGGGTGGACAAAAACATTCAGTACTTC	CASSTSRTGVDKNIQYF
-	TRBV6-5	-	TRBJ2-7	TGTGCCAGTTCACGGTCACGGGGAGTGGGCGAGCAGTACTTC	CASSRSRGVGEQYF
TRBD2	TRBV30	-	TRBJ2-5	TGTGCCTGGAGTCAGGGCGGACTAGCGGGAGGAGAGACCCAGTACTTC	CAWSQGGLAGGETQYF
-	TRBV5-6	few	TRBJ1-2	TGTGCCAGCAGCTTGTACAGGAACTATGGCTACACCTTC	CASSLYRNYGYTF
-	TRBV20-1	few	TRBJ1-1	TGCAGTGCTCGACTTAACACTGAAGCTTTCTTT	CSARLNTEAFF
-	TRBV6-5	-	TRBJ2-1	TGTGCCAGCACTCTATCAGGGAGCTCCTACAATGAGCAGTTCTTC	CASTLSGSSYNEQFF
-	TRBV29-1	-	TRBJ2-3	TGCAGCGTTGGGAGTAGAGGTACGAGATATACGCAGTATTTT	CSVGSRGTRYTQYF
TRBD2	TRBV11-2	few	TRBJ2-1	TGTGCCAGCAGCTTAGAGATTAGCGGGAGGATTTATCGGGGAGTCAATGAGCAGTTCTTC	CASSLEISGRIYRGVNEQFF